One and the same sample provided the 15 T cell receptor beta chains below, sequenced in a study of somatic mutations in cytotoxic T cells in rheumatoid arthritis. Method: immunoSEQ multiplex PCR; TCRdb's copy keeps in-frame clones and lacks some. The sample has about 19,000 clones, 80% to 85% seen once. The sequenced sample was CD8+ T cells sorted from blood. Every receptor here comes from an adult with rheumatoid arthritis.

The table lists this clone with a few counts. The DNA for the CDR3 is TGTGCCAGCGGGGGAATGACTGAAGCTTTCTTT. Its translation is CASGGMTEAFF. The chain links TRBV11-2 to TRBJ1-1, with a tentative D call TRBD1 (5 bases). This CDR3 region has 11 residues. Per the germline V gene, CDR1 is SGHAT and CDR2 is FQNNGV. V lost 8 bases, J lost 5 bases, and 9 bases lay in between. Full variable domain (rest looked up from reference TRBV11-2 and TRBJ1-1): EAGVAQSPRYKIIEKRQSVAFWCNPISGHATLYWYQQILGQGPKLLIQFQNNGVVDDSQLPKDRFSAERLKGVDSTLKIQPAKLEDSAVYLCASGGMTEAFFGQGTRLTVV.

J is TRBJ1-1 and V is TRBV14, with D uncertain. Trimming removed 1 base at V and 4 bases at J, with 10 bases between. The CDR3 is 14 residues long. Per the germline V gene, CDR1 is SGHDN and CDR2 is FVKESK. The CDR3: CASSQGEEPTEAFF. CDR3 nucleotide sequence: TGTGCCAGCAGCCAAGGGGAGGAGCCCACTGAAGCTTTCTTT.

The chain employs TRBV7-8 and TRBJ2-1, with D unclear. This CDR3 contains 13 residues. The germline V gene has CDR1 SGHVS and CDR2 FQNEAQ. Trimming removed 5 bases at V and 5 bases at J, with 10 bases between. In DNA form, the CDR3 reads TGTGCCAGCAGCCGCGGACCTGACAATGAGCAGTTCTTC. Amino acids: CASSRGPDNEQFF.

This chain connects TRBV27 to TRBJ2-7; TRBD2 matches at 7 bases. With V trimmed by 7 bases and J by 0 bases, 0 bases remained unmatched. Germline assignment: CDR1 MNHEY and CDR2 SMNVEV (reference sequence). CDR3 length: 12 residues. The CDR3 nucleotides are TGTGCCAGCACTAGCGGCTCCTACGAGCAGTACTTC. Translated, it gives CASTSGSYEQYF.

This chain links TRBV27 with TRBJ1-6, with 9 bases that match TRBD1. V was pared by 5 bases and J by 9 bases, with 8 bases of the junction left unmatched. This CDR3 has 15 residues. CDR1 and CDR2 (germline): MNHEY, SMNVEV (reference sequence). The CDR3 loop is CASSPGQGSGSPLHF. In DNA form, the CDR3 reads TGTGCCAGCAGTCCGGGACAGGGCTCTGGTTCACCCCTCCACTTT.

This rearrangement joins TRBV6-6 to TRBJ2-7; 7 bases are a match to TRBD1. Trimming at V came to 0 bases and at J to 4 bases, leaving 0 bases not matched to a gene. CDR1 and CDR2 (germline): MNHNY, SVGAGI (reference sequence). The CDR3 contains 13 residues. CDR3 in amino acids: CASSYSQGYEQYF. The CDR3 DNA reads TGTGCCAGCAGTTACTCACAGGGGTACGAGCAGTACTTC.

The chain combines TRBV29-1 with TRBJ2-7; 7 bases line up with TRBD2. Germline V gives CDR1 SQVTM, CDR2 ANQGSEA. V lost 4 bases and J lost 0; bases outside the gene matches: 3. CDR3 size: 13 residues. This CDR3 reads CSVVGGTSYEQYF. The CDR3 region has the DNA TGCAGCGTTGTGGGAGGGACCTCCTACGAGCAGTACTTC.

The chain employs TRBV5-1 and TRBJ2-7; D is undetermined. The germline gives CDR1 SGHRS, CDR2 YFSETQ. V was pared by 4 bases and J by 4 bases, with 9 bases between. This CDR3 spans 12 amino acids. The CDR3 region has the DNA TGCGCCAGCAGCGCAGACGAGTACGAGCAGTACTTC. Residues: CASSADEYEQYF. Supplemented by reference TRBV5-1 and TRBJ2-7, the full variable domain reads KAGVTQTPRYLIKTRGQQVTLSCSPISGHRSVSWYQQTPGQGLQFLFEYFSETQRNKGNFPGRFSGRQFSNSRSEMNVSTLELGDSALYLCASSADEYEQYFGPGTRLTVT.

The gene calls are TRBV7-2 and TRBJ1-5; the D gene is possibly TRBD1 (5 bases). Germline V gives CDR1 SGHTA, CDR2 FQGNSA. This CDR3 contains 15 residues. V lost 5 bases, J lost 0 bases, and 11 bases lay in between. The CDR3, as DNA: TGTGCCAGCAGCCGGGACTACTATAGCAATCAGCCCCAGCATTTT. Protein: CASSRDYYSNQPQHF.

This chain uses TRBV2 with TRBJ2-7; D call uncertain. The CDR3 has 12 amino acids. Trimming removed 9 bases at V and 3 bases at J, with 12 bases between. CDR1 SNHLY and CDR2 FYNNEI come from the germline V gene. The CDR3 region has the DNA TGTGCCAGTTTGGGCCGAGACTACGAGCAGTACTTC. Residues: CASLGRDYEQYF.

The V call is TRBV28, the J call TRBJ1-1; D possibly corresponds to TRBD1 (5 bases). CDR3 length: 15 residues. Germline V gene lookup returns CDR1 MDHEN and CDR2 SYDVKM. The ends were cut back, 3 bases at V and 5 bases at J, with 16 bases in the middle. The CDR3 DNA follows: TGTGCCAGCAGTTTGCCCCCGACAGTAAGGACTGAAGCTTTCTTT. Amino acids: CASSLPPTVRTEAFF.

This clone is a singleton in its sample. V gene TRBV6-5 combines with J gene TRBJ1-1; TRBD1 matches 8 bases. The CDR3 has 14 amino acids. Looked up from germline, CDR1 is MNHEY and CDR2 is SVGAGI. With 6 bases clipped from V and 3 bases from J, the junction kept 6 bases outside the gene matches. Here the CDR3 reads CASRDGQGYTEAFF. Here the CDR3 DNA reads TGTGCCAGCAGAGATGGACAGGGCTACACTGAAGCTTTCTTT.

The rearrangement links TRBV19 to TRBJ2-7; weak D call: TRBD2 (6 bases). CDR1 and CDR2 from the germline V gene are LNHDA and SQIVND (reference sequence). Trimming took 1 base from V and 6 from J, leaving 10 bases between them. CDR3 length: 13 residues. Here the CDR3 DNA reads TGTGCCAGTAGTATAGGATCCGGGAGCGAGCAGTACTTC. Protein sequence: CASSIGSGSEQYF.

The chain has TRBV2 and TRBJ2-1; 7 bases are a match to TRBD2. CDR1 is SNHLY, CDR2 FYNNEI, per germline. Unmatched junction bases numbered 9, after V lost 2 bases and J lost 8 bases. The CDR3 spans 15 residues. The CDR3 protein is CASSEYGKGRDEQFF. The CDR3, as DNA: TGTGCCAGCAGTGAATATGGTAAAGGGAGGGATGAGCAGTTCTTC.

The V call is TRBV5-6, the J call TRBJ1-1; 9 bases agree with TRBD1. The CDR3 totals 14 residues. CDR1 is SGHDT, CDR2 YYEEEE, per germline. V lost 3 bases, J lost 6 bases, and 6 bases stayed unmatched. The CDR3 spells CASSWGTGHSEAFF. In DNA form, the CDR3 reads TGTGCCAGCAGCTGGGGGACAGGGCATTCTGAAGCTTTCTTT.